This entry features one T cell receptor beta chain sequence. Its antigen is not identified. Preparing the TCRbeta library involved the use of unique molecular identifiers. A single record per CDR3 protein comes from TCRdb applying MiXCR to the PCR reads. The repertoire includes about 310,000 distinct CDR3 sequences, approximately 23% of them detected once, and roughly 9.8% sits in the top ten. This sample is part of a study of T-cell reconstitution after alpha-beta-depleted transplantation in children. Study-wide results and caveats: After transplant, at about two months, alpha-beta T cells were reportedly derived from several hundred expanded graft clones. T-cell numbers and diversity, one year after transplant, stemmed largely from T cells that were newly produced. At day 60, the high TCRbeta diversity found in some patients originated from recipient T cells and thymic progenitors that had survived.

The sequence was obtained from a male patient younger than 18 who had a stem cell transplant for acute lymphoblastic leukemia, so the T cells may come from the graft donor. The input for sequencing was PBMCs, mostly from graft donor cells, taken 180 days after TCRalphabeta/CD19-depleted stem cell transplant.

The CDR3, as DNA: TGTGCCAGCAGCTTGGAGGGACTAGTCTCCTACGAGCAGTACTTC. Translated, it gives CASSLEGLVSYEQYF. The J gene is TRBJ2-7, the V gene TRBV7-9, with 8 bases that match TRBD2. The CDR3 runs 15 residues. Germline V CDR1 and CDR2: SEHNR, FQNEAQ (reference sequence). The V gene end was trimmed by 3 bases and the J gene end by 0 bases; junction bases not matched to a gene: 4.